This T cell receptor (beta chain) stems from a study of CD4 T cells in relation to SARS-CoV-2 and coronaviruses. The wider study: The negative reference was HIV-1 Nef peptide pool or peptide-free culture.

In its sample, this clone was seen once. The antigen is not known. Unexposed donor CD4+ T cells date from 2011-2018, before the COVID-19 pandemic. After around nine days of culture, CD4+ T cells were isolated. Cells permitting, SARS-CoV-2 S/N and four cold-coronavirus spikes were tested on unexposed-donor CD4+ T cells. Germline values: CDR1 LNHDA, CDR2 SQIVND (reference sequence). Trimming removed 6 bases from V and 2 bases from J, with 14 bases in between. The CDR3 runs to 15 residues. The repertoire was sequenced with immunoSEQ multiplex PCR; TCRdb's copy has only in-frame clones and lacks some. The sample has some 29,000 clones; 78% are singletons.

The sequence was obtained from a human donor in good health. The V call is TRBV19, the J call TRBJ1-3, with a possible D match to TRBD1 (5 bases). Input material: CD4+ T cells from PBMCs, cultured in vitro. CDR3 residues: CASRRGGQTGNTIYF. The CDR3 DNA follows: TGTGCCAGTAGACGGGGCGGCCAGACTGGAAACACCATATATTTT. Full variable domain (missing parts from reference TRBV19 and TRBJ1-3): DGGITQSPKYLFRKEGQNVTLSCEQNLNHDAMYWYRQDPGQGLRLIYYSQIVNDFQKGDIAEGYSVSREKKESFPLTVTSAQKNPTAFYLCASRRGGQTGNTIYFGEGSWLTVV.